This TCR beta chain originates from a study of blood T cells in healthy people across ages. Study findings and constraints: Getting older went along with TCR beta diversity per million T cells dropping roughly linearly. Unsorted PBMCs prevented conclusive naive versus antigen-experienced comparison.

Combining a sample-barcoded 5' primer with a J-beta primer mix, a second PCR ran for roughly 7 to 11 cycles. Every cDNA molecule carried a tag from a template-switch adaptor bearing 12 random nucleotides. TCRdb re-analysed the 5' RACE reads in MiXCR, keeping a single row per CDR3 protein. The sample includes roughly 790,000 distinct CDR3 sequences, approximately 39% seen only once; the top ten take approximately 22%. The authors extracted at least 6 micrograms of total RNA per sample. As to this clonotype: Antigen specificity is unknown.

The CDR3 runs to 13 residues. V was trimmed by 4 bases and J by 6 bases, leaving 12 bases between them. Germline V gives CDR1 KGHDR, CDR2 SFDVKD. This sequence originates from a woman aged 55-70 years in good health. The material sequenced was blood. The chain uses TRBV24-1 and TRBJ2-7; a possible D gene is TRBD2 (6 bases). CDR3 loop: CATSEHGGCEQYF. DNA of the CDR3: TGTGCCACCAGTGAACATGGGGGGTGCGAGCAGTACTTC.